This entry is about one T cell receptor beta chain. The antigen is not known. Some clones are missing from TCRdb's copy, which holds only in-frame ones; the method was immunoSEQ multiplex PCR. The repertoire has around 240,000 clones, roughly 88% of them found once; the top ten carry roughly 10%. This record comes from a study of Ad26.COV2.S vaccination and SARS-CoV-2 variants. Study at large: Donor was in the COV1001 Ad26.COV2.S trial arm. Regarding the study as a whole: The study found similar non-spike TCR breadth in vaccine and placebo recipients.

The ends were cut back, 0 bases at V and 7 bases at J, with 9 bases in the middle. CDR1 is MGHDK and CDR2 is SYGVNS in the germline V gene. CDR3 length: 13 residues. Treatment in this sample: around 19 received Ad26.COV2.S at low or high dose, single or two shots; five or six received placebo; per-sample allocation not given. Following the first vaccine or placebo injection, samples were taken on day 63. This Boston cohort included adults aged 18-55 years. The sequence was collected from a person between 18 and 60 years old who received the Ad26.COV2.S COVID-19 vaccine or a placebo. This specimen was peripheral blood, taken in a trial of Ad26.COV2.S vaccine versus placebo. The V and J genes are TRBV25-1 and TRBJ1-2; D unclear. The CDR3 nucleotides read TGTGCCAGCAGTGAATATAACGGAGGTGGCTACACCTTC. It yields the protein CASSEYNGGGYTF.